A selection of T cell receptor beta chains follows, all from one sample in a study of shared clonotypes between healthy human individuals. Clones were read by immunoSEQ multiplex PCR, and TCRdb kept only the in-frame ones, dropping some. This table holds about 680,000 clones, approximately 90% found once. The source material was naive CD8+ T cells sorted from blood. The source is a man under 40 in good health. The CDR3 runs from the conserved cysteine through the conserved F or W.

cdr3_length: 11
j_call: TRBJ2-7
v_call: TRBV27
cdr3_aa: CASQDSYEQYF

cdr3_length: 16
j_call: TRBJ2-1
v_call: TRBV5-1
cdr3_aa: CASSLVVGTSDNEQFF

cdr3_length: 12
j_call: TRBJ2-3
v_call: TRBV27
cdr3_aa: CASSFNTDTQYF

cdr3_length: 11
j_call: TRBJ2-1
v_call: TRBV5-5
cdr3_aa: CASSLLVEQFF

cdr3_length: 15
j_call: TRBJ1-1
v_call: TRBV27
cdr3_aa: CASIPRGQGYTEAFF

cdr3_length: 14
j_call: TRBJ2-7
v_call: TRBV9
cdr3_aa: CASSAPDGLDEQYF

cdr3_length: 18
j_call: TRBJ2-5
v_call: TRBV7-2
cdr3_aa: CASSLGLAGPHYQETQYF

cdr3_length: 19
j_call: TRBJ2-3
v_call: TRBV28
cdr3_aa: CASSLMGQTSYSSTDTQYF

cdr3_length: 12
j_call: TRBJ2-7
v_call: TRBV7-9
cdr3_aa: CASSFTGTEQYF

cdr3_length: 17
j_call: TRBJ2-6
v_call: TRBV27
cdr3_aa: CASSKTGPPSGANVLTF

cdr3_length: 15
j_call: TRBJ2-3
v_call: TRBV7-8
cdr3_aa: CASSFWGEGTDTQYF

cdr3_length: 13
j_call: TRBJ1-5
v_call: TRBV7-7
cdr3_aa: CASSLAFNQPQHF

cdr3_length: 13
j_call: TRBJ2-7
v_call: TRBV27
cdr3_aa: CASSPSRGGEQYF

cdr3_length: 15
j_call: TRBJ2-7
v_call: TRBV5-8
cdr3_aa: CASSPISHDRPEQYF

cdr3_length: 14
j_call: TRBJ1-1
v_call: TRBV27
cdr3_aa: CASSLTETHTEAFF

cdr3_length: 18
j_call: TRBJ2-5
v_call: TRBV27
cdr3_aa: CASSPGTSGRAFQETQYF

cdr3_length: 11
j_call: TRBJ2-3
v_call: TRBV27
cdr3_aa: CASSSSDTQYF

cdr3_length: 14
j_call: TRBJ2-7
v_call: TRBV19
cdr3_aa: CASSPQGLSYEQYF

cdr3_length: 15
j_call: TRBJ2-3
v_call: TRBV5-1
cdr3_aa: CASSLVGAGTDTQYF

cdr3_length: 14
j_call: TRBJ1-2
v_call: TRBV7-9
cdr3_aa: CASSFSPGGDGYTF

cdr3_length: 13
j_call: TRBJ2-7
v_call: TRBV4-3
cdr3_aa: CASSQENSYEQYF

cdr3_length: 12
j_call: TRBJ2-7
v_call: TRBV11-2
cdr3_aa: CASSFLTGEQYF

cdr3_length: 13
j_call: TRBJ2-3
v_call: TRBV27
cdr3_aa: CASSLGSTDTQYF

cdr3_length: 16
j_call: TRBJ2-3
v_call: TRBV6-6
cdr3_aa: CASRKRAGGEGDTQYF

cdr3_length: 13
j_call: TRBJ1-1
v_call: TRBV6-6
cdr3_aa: CASRGPENTEAFF

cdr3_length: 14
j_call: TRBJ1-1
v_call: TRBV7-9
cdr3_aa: CASSLASGGTEAFF

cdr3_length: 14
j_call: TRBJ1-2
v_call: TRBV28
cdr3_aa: CASTLLQGYYGYTF

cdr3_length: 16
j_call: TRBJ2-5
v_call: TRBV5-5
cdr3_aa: CASSLRKGAGRETQYF

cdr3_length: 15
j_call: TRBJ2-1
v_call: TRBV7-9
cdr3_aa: CASSLIGRAGDEQFF

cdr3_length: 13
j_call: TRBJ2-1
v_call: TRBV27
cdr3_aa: CASNRGRSNEQFF

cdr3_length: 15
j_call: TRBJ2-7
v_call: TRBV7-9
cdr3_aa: CASSLYASGSYEQYF

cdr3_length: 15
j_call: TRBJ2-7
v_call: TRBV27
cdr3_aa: CASSSWKTTTYEQYF

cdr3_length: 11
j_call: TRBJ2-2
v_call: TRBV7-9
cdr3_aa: CASSSMWELFF

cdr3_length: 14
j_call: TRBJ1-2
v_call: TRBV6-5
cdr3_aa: CASSYSEGIYGYTF

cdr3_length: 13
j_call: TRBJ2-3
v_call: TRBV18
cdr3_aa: CASSEQGTDTQYF

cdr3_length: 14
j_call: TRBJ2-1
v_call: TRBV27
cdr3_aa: CASSPDRGRNEQFF

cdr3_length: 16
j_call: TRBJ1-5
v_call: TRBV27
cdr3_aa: CASRAGQTLSNQPQHF

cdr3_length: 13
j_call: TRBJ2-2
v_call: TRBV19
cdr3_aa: CASSINILGELFF

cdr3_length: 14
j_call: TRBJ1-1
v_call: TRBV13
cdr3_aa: CASSEGPRNTEAFF

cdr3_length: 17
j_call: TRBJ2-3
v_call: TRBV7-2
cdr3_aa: CASSLVGDPSRLDTQYF

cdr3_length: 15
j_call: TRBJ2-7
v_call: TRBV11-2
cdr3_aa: CASSLGGGQAYEQYF

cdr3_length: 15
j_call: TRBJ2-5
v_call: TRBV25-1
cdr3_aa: CASSDGQGAKETQYF

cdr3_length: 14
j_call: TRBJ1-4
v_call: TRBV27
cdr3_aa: CASSRGRKNEKLFF

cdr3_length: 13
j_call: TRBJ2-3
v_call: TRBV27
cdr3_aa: CASSFSRTDTQYF

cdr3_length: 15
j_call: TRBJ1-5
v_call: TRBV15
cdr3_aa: CATSRDRGMGQPQHF

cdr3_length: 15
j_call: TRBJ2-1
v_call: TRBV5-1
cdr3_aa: CASSLDGQSYNEQFF

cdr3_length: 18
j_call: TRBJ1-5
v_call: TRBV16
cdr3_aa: CASSQSITGLWSNQPQHF

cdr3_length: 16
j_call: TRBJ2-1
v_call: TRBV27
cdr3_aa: CASTPLAGRSYNEQFF

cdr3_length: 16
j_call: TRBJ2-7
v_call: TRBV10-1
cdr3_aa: CASSESGTSALDEQYF

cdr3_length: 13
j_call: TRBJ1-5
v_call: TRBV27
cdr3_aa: CASSPDRVKPQHF